These 22 T cell receptor beta chains originate from one sample sequenced in a study of identifying expanded T cells in peripheral blood. The method was immunoSEQ multiplex PCR; TCRdb's version includes in-frame clones alone and lacks a portion of them. This table holds some 80,000 clones, 85% to 90% found once. Sequencing used blood. Every receptor here comes from a person aged 18 to 70 in good health.

A single count supports this clone. The chain couples TRBV12-5 to TRBJ1-1, with D unresolved. CDR1 and CDR2 from the germline V gene are LGHNT and FRNRAP. The CDR3 has 13 residues. With 1 base removed from V and 0 bases from J, the gap between germline ends came to 3 bases. The CDR3 DNA reads TGTGCTAGTGGTTTGGCGATGAACACTGAAGCTTTCTTT. Translated: CASGLAMNTEAFF.

This chain connects TRBV5-1 to TRBJ2-3; 11 nucleotides line up with TRBD1. The CDR3 covers 18 residues. Trimming at V came to 5 bases and at J to 2 bases, leaving 13 bases not matched to a gene. Germline V lookup: CDR1 SGHRS, CDR2 YFSETQ. CDR3 residues: CASRRVGKDRGHTDTQYF. The CDR3 DNA sequence: TGCGCCAGCAGACGAGTCGGAAAGGACAGGGGGCACACAGATACGCAGTATTTT.

The rearrangement uses TRBV6-5 and TRBJ1-2, with no clear D. V gave up 3 bases and J gave up 8 bases, with 16 bases separating them. CDR1 MNHEY and CDR2 SVGAGI come from the germline V gene. The CDR3 spans 14 residues. The CDR3 is CASSYDRGSIGYTF. The DNA of the CDR3 is TGTGCCAGCAGTTATGATAGAGGGTCAATCGGCTACACCTTC.

The chain carries TRBV4-3 and TRBJ1-1; D not certain. V was clipped by 3 bases and J by 5 bases, with 13 bases between them. Germline values: CDR1 LGHNA, CDR2 YSLEER. The CDR3 runs to 14 residues. CDR3 in amino acids: CASSQEDGATEAFF. As DNA, the CDR3 is TGCGCCAGCAGCCAGGAAGACGGCGCAACTGAAGCTTTCTTT.

The chain joins TRBV6-1 to TRBJ1-2, with D uncertain. CDR1 is MNHNS, CDR2 SASEGT, per germline. V was trimmed by 1 base and J by 0 bases, leaving 12 bases between them. The CDR3 contains 16 residues. The chain's CDR3 is CASSEGLGPANYGYTF. The CDR3 DNA sequence: TGTGCCAGCAGTGAAGGGCTCGGCCCAGCTAACTATGGCTACACCTTC.

The V and J genes are TRBV5-1 and TRBJ1-5, with D possibly matching TRBD1 (5 bases). V was clipped by 2 bases and J by 4 bases, with 19 bases between them. The germline V gene has CDR1 SGHRS and CDR2 YFSETQ. CDR3 length: 17 residues. As DNA, the CDR3 is TGCGCCAGCAGCTTAGGGGAACCAGGGATCCTTAATCAGCCCCAGCATTTT. Protein sequence: CASSLGEPGILNQPQHF.

V is TRBV4-1 and J is TRBJ1-5; D remains unclear. CDR1 MGHRA and CDR2 YSYEKL come from the germline V gene. The CDR3 runs 15 residues. The V gene lost 4 bases and the J gene lost 3 bases, with 13 bases spanning the gap. The CDR3 loop is CASSPYAPINQPQHF. The CDR3 bases are TGCGCCAGCAGCCCTTATGCCCCTATCAATCAGCCCCAGCATTTT.

V is TRBV5-6 and J is TRBJ1-1; D perhaps matches TRBD1 (6 bases). Germline loops: CDR1 SGHDT, CDR2 YYEEEE. This CDR3 is built from 13 residues. Trimming pared 0 bases from V and 4 bases from J, leaving 7 bases between. The CDR3 here is CASSLVDSTEAFF. The CDR3 nucleotides are TGTGCCAGCAGCTTGGTGGACAGCACTGAAGCTTTCTTT. Full variable domain (missing parts from reference TRBV5-6 and TRBJ1-1): DAGVTQSPTHLIKTRGQQVTLRCSPKSGHDTVSWYQQALGQGPQFIFQYYEEEERQRGNFPDRFSGHQFPNYSSELNVNALLLGDSALYLCASSLVDSTEAFFGQGTRLTVV.

The gene calls are TRBV5-6 and TRBJ1-1; 7 bases agree with TRBD1. V gave up 3 bases and J gave up 6 bases; unmatched junction bases: 8. The CDR3 extends over 14 amino acids. Germline CDR1 SGHDT, CDR2 YYEEEE. The CDR3 sequence is CASSSVAGGPEAFF. The CDR3 coding sequence is TGTGCCAGCAGCTCGGTGGCAGGGGGTCCTGAAGCTTTCTTT.

This chain links TRBV7-2 with TRBJ2-3; D tentatively fits TRBD1 or TRBD2 (6 bases each). In germline, CDR1 is SGHTA, CDR2 FQGNSA. This CDR3 comprises 16 residues. V was cut by 5 bases and J by 6 bases, with 21 bases left in between. CDR3 in amino acids: CASSNQGGRGMDTQYF. CDR3 coding DNA: TGTGCCAGCAGCAACCAAGGGGGGAGAGGAATGGATACGCAGTATTTT.

J is TRBJ2-1 and V is TRBV7-2; 12 bases match TRBD2. J gave up 3 bases and V 5 bases, and 2 bases lay outside the gene matches. Germline values: CDR1 SGHTA, CDR2 FQGNSA. The CDR3 is 15 amino acids. The CDR3 DNA is TGTGCCAGCAGCACTAGCGGGAGGATCTACAATGAGCAGTTCTTC. It yields the protein CASSTSGRIYNEQFF.

V is TRBV9 and J is TRBJ2-4, with 10 bases that match TRBD1. The CDR3 covers 17 residues. Losses at the gene ends were 4 bases for V and 0 bases for J; bases not matched to a gene: 7. Germline V gene data show CDR1 as SGDLS and CDR2 as YYNGEE. CDR3 coding DNA: TGTGCCAGCAGCCCCGGGGGACAGGGGATAGCCAAAAACATTCAGTACTTC. Residues: CASSPGGQGIAKNIQYF.

V gene TRBV30 combines with J gene TRBJ1-3; D gene ambiguous. The germline V gene encodes CDR1 GTSNPN and CDR2 SVGIG (reference sequence). V was clipped by 6 bases and J by 2 bases, with 5 bases between them. This CDR3 region has 11 residues. CDR3 in amino acids: CACITGNTIYF. Here the CDR3 DNA reads TGTGCCTGTATCACTGGAAACACCATATATTTT. Complete variable domain (other parts from reference TRBV30 and TRBJ1-3): SQTIHQWPATLVQPVGSPLSLECTVEGTSNPNLYWYRQAAGRGLQLLFYSVGIGQISSEVPQNLSASRPQDRQFILSSKKLLLSDSGFYLCACITGNTIYFGEGSWLTVV.

The chain employs TRBV5-6 and TRBJ2-4, with 9 nucleotides matching TRBD1. CDR3 length: 14 amino acids. Losses at the gene ends were 3 bases for V and 5 bases for J; bases not matched to a gene: 3. From germline, CDR1 is SGHDT and CDR2 YYEEEE. The CDR3 DNA follows: TGTGCCAGCAGCTACGGGACAGGGCAAAACATTCAGTACTTC. Its translation: CASSYGTGQNIQYF.

The CDR3 loop is CASRQGGGNTIYF. CDR3 DNA: TGTGCCAGCAGACAGGGGGGCGGAAACACCATATATTTT. The V call is TRBV2, the J call TRBJ1-3; 8 bases are shared with TRBD1. Trimming removed 6 bases from V and 4 bases from J; junction bases left unmatched: 2. This CDR3 spans 13 amino acids. Germline lookup yields CDR1 SNHLY and CDR2 FYNNEI.

The chain combines TRBV25-1 with TRBJ1-1, with D possibly TRBD1 on 6 matching bases. Trimming stripped 8 bases from V and 5 bases from J, with 21 bases between. Germline V CDR1 and CDR2: MGHDK, SYGVNS. CDR3 length: 15 amino acids. The CDR3 sequence: CASPSGGQGLTEAFF. CDR3 DNA sequence: TGTGCCAGCCCGAGCGGGGGGCAGGGATTGACTGAAGCTTTCTTT.

The CDR3 region has the DNA TGTGCCAGTAGTAGCGAAGGTTGGTCTGGCTACACCTTC. This codes for CASSSEGWSGYTF. The genes are TRBV19 and TRBJ1-2; D call uncertain. CDR3 length: 13 amino acids. Trimming shortened V by 4 bases and J by 7 bases, and 13 bases separated the two germline ends. Germline-derived CDR1 and CDR2 are LNHDA and SQIVND (reference sequence).

The chain couples TRBV5-4 to TRBJ2-3, with D possibly matching TRBD2 (5 bases). CDR1 is SGHNT and CDR2 is YYREEE in the germline V gene (reference sequence). This CDR3 has 14 residues. Trimming shortened V by 4 bases and J by 2 bases, and 11 bases separated the two germline ends. As DNA, the CDR3 is TGTGCCAGCAGCCCGGGGTCTAACACAGATACGCAGTATTTT. Protein: CASSPGSNTDTQYF.

The chain combines TRBV2 with TRBJ2-2; 7 bases map to TRBD1. Germline V lookup: CDR1 SNHLY, CDR2 FYNNEI. J lost 2 bases, V lost 7 bases, and 7 bases had no gene match. CDR3 length: 15 residues. The CDR3 loop is CASMSRGFNTGELFF. In DNA form, the CDR3 reads TGTGCCAGCATGAGCAGGGGGTTTAACACCGGGGAGCTGTTTTTT.

The genes are TRBV5-4 and TRBJ2-1; D gene uncertain. CDR1 and CDR2 from the germline V gene are SGHNT and YYREEE (reference sequence). The CDR3 is 15 residues long. V gave up 0 bases and J gave up 0 bases, with 7 bases separating them. The CDR3 nucleotides read TGTGCCAGCAGCTTGGGTGGGTACTCCTACAATGAGCAGTTCTTC. The encoded protein is CASSLGGYSYNEQFF.

This chain joins TRBV6-1 and TRBJ1-3, with no clear D. The CDR3 consists of 15 residues. Germline CDR1 and CDR2: MNHNS and SASEGT. V dropped 6 bases and J dropped 0 bases, with 12 bases sitting between them. CDR3 nucleotide sequence: TGTGCCAGCAGCCTCGGTAGTGTCTCTGGAAACACCATATATTTT. It codes for CASSLGSVSGNTIYF.

This chain connects TRBV5-1 to TRBJ2-7; 8 bases map to TRBD1. CDR3 length equals 17 residues. The junction had 14 bases not matched to a gene; V was cut back by 4 bases and J by 2 bases. From germline, CDR1 is SGHRS and CDR2 YFSETQ. The CDR3 DNA follows: TGCGCCAGCAGCCAGAGCGGTCGGGGACAGGCGGCCTACGAGCAGTACTTC. It translates to CASSQSGRGQAAYEQYF.